What follows are 21 T cell receptor beta chains derived from one specimen sequenced in a study of T cells in women clearing cervical HPV infection. The method was immunoSEQ multiplex PCR; TCRdb's version includes in-frame clones alone and lacks a portion of them. The specimen's table records about 28,000 clones. Sequences were obtained from blood buffy coat. Receptors originate from a woman aged 18-70 years with a cervical HPV16 infection that either progressed to CIN3+ or cleared (not recorded which).

Note on this clone: The sequenced fragment ends 3 residues before the CDR3 boundary, so the rest is inferred from the germline J gene. The chain has TRBV7-9 and TRBJ1-1, with D maybe TRBD1 (5 bases). The CDR3 totals 14 residues. The germline V gene has CDR1 SEHNR and CDR2 FQNEAQ (reference sequence). Trimming took off 2 bases at V and 3 bases at J, with 10 bases between the two ends. The CDR3 bases that were read are TGTGCCAGCAGCTTATATACGGGGGACACTGAA. Its protein product is CASSLYTGDTE. The complete CDR3 reads CASSLYTGDTEAFF.

On this clone itself: The read is 3 residues too short to cover the CDR3 end, so that end is filled in from the germline J gene. This chain joins TRBV7-3 and TRBJ2-2; D is perhaps TRBD2 (5 bases). The CDR3 spans 13 residues. The V and J ends lost 1 base and 8 bases respectively, with 8 bases between them. Per germline, CDR1 SGHTA and CDR2 FQGTGA. The DNA read from the CDR3 is TGTGCCAGCAGCTTAAGCGGGTCGGGGGAG. Translating gives CASSLSGSGE. In full, the CDR3 is CASSLSGSGELFF. The full variable domain, with the rest looked up from reference TRBV7-3 and TRBJ2-2, is GAGVSQTPSNKVTEKGKYVELRCDPISGHTALYWYRQSLGQGPEFLIYFQGTGAADDSGLPNDRFFAVRPEGSVSTLKIQRTERGDSAVYLCASSLSGSGELFFGEGSRLTVL.

A remark on this clone: The read comes to an end 3 residues before the CDR3 does, leaving the germline J gene to fill in the end. The chain recombines TRBV29-1 with TRBJ2-3; 7 bases line up with TRBD1. Germline V gene data show CDR1 as SQVTM and CDR2 as ANQGSEA. There are 12 residues in the CDR3. The CDR3 DNA, read in part, is TGCAGCGCCATGGGACAGCAAGAGACG. Its protein product is CSAMGQQET. The entire CDR3 protein is CSAMGQQETQYF.

A note on this clone: One junction end does not reproduce the germline sequence, and a read error may be involved. The read finishes 3 residues shy of the CDR3 end, and the germline J gene is used to complete it. The sample holds other DNA sequences that translate to the same CDR3. This chain uses TRBV7-9 with TRBJ1-3; 10 bases line up with TRBD1. The CDR3 totals 15 residues. The V gene's germline CDR1 is SEHNR and CDR2 FQNEAQ (reference sequence). The CDR3 bases that were read are TGTGCCAGCAGTAGACAGGGGGCAGCGGGAAACACG. Protein: CASSRQGAAGNT. The entire CDR3 protein is CASSRQGAAGNTIYF.

With regard to this clone: The read ends 3 residues before the CDR3 terminus; that terminus is restored from the germline J gene. This chain links TRBV12-3 or TRBV12-4 with TRBJ1-5; D ambiguous. This CDR3 is 14 amino acids long. Trimming took off 6 bases at V and 5 bases at J, with 14 bases between the two ends. CDR3 region: CASSTASGDQPQHF. Incomplete CDR3 DNA: TGTGCCAGCAGCACAGCCTCCGGGGATCAGCCC.

In the case of this clone: The read halts 3 residues ahead of the CDR3 end, with the missing end drawn from the germline J gene. The chain employs TRBV19 and TRBJ1-2; 8 nucleotides align to TRBD1. Looked up from germline, CDR1 is LNHDA and CDR2 is SQIVND (reference sequence). The CDR3 covers 15 residues. This chain's CDR3 is CASSSGQGALYDYTF. CDR3 DNA, as far as it was read: TGTGCCAGTAGTTCGGGGCAGGGGGCTCTATACGAC.

About this clone itself: The read ends 3 residues early relative to the CDR3; the germline J gene fills the gap. The chain links TRBV7-9 to TRBJ1-2; 9 bases are shared with TRBD1. This CDR3 has 14 residues. Germline V CDR1 and CDR2: SEHNR, FQNEAQ (reference sequence). The DNA read from the CDR3 is TGTGCCAGCAGCTTACATGGGACAGGGAACGGC. Encoded protein: CASSLHGTGNG. The complete CDR3 sequence is CASSLHGTGNGYTF.

Concerning this clone itself: The CDR3 end falls 3 residues outside the read, so it is completed with the germline J gene. The chain employs TRBV5-6 and TRBJ2-1; 9 bases align to TRBD1. Germline V lookup: CDR1 SGHDT, CDR2 YYEEEE. V was clipped by 4 bases and J by 6 bases; unmatched bases: 8. The CDR3 consists of 15 residues. Partial CDR3 DNA: TGTGCCAGCAGCACCTGGACAGGGGTGTTCAATGAG. Protein product: CASSTWTGVFNE. In full, the CDR3 is CASSTWTGVFNEQFF.

Comments on this clone: The read finishes 3 residues shy of the CDR3 end, and the germline J gene is used to complete it. The rearrangement links TRBV7-2 to TRBJ2-1; D is undetermined. This CDR3 region has 13 residues. Per the germline V gene, CDR1 is SGHTA and CDR2 is FQGNSA. V shed 2 bases and J shed 7 bases, with 9 bases lying between them. CDR3 bases read: TGTGCCAGCAGCTTATACAGCCCTAATGAG. Its protein is CASSLYSPNE. From start to end, the CDR3 is CASSLYSPNEQFF.

As concerns this clone: The read is 3 residues too short to cover the CDR3 end, so that end is filled in from the germline J gene. The J gene is TRBJ1-5, the V gene TRBV19, with a tentative D call TRBD1 (5 bases). This CDR3 has 15 amino acids. V lost 3 bases and J lost 6, with 15 bases in between. CDR1 and CDR2 (germline): LNHDA, SQIVND (reference sequence). CDR3 sequence: CASSIEGAGRQPQHF. CDR3 DNA, as far as it was read: TGTGCCAGTAGTATCGAAGGGGCAGGGCGTCAGCCC. The variable domain in full, with the rest retrieved from reference TRBV19 and TRBJ1-5, is DGGITQSPKYLFRKEGQNVTLSCEQNLNHDAMYWYRQDPGQGLRLIYYSQIVNDFQKGDIAEGYSVSREKKESFPLTVTSAQKNPTAFYLCASSIEGAGRQPQHFGDGTRLSIL.

For this clone: Sequencing ends 3 residues short of the CDR3 end; the germline J gene provides the rest. The chain combines TRBV5-1 with TRBJ2-3; tentative D call: TRBD1 (6 bases). Germline V gives CDR1 SGHRS, CDR2 YFSETQ. The CDR3 extends over 14 amino acids. V was clipped by 0 bases and J by 5 bases, with 10 bases between them. The CDR3 bases that were read are TGCGCCAGCAGCTTGGTCAGGGGTTTAGATACG. Protein: CASSLVRGLDT. The entire CDR3 reads CASSLVRGLDTQYF.

About this clone itself: The CDR3 extends 3 residues past the end of the read, so its final part is completed from the germline J gene. The rearrangement links TRBV2 to TRBJ2-7; 13 nucleotides match TRBD2. J lost 3 bases, V lost 7 bases, and 9 bases had no gene match. The CDR3 contains 16 residues. Germline CDR1 is SNHLY and CDR2 is FYNNEI. The CDR3 loop is CASTPGGLAGSYEQYF. The CDR3 DNA, read in part, is TGTGCCAGCACCCCGGGGGGACTAGCGGGAAGCTACGAG.

As for this clone: The read ends 3 residues before the CDR3 terminus; that terminus is restored from the germline J gene. This chain uses TRBV6-2 or TRBV6-3 with TRBJ1-2; the match to TRBD1 covers 9 bases. The germline V gene encodes CDR1 MNHEY and CDR2 SVGEGT. The CDR3 is 15 residues long. The V segment lost 0 bases and the J segment 7 bases; nucleotides outside the gene matches: 6. The CDR3 region is CASSYSFGQGSGYTF. Partial CDR3 DNA: TGTGCCAGCAGTTACTCGTTCGGACAGGGGTCTGGC.

About this clone: The CDR3 end falls 3 residues outside the read, so it is completed with the germline J gene. This chain connects TRBV20-1 to TRBJ1-3, with 8 bases fitting TRBD1. Unmatched junction bases numbered 5, after V lost 3 bases and J lost 7 bases. Germline V CDR1 and CDR2: DFQATT, SNEGSKA (reference sequence). The CDR3 runs to 13 residues. The sequenced part of the CDR3 DNA is TGCAGTGCTAGGACGGACAGGGCGAACACC. The encoded protein is CSARTDRANT. The full CDR3 protein reads CSARTDRANTIYF.

In terms of frequency, this clone is medium-sized (0.01 to 0.1%). The CDR3 end lies 3 residues beyond the end of the read and is filled in from the germline J gene. This sequence joins TRBV19 and TRBJ1-4; 9 bases agree with TRBD1. The CDR3 spans 15 residues. After removal of 5 bases from V and 8 bases from J, the junction contained 9 bases not matched to a gene. Germline CDR1 and CDR2: LNHDA and SQIVND (reference sequence). The CDR3 DNA, read in part, is TGTGCCAGTAGTTCACAGGGACAGGGAAACGAAAAA. Amino acids: CASSSQGQGNEK. The CDR3 as a whole reads CASSSQGQGNEKLFF. Combining the CDR3 with reference TRBV19 and TRBJ1-4 gives the whole variable domain DGGITQSPKYLFRKEGQNVTLSCEQNLNHDAMYWYRQDPGQGLRLIYYSQIVNDFQKGDIAEGYSVSREKKESFPLTVTSAQKNPTAFYLCASSSQGQGNEKLFFGSGTQLSVL.

Comment on this clone: The read stops 3 residues short of the end of the CDR3; the missing end is completed from the germline J gene. This sequence joins TRBV2 and TRBJ1-5, with TRBD1 as a possible D gene (6 bases). CDR3 length: 16 residues. CDR1 is SNHLY, CDR2 FYNNEI, per germline. The V and J ends lost 8 bases and 1 base respectively, with 18 bases between them. The DNA read from the CDR3 is TGTGCCAGCCGACGGGGGGGGGCGGGGAGCAATCAGCCC. Amino acid sequence: CASRRGGAGSNQP. The full CDR3 is CASRRGGAGSNQPQHF. Variable domain in full (rest from reference TRBV2 and TRBJ1-5): EPEVTQTPSHQVTQMGQEVILRCVPISNHLYFYWYRQILGQKVEFLVSFYNNEISEKSEIFDDQFSVERPDGSNFTLKIRSTKLEDSAMYFCASRRGGAGSNQPQHFGDGTRLSIL.

With respect to this clone: A read error may account for a junction end that differs from germline. The sequence runs out 3 residues before the end of the CDR3; the remainder is reconstructed from the germline J gene. The V and J genes are TRBV5-6 and TRBJ1-5; D is unclear. The CDR3 consists of 12 residues. CDR1 is SGHDT, CDR2 YYEEEE, per germline. The chain's CDR3 is CASSSPNHPQHF. The part of the CDR3 DNA that was read is TGTGCCAGCAGCTCCCCCAATCATCCC. Full variable domain (rest looked up from reference TRBV5-6 and TRBJ1-5): DAGVTQSPTHLIKTRGQQVTLRCSPKSGHDTVSWYQQALGQGPQFIFQYYEEEERQRGNFPDRFSGHQFPNYSSELNVNALLLGDSALYLCASSSPNHPQHFGDGTRLSIL.

On this clone: The sequence runs out 3 residues before the end of the CDR3; the remainder is reconstructed from the germline J gene. V usage is TRBV11-2 and J usage is TRBJ2-1; D is unclear. Deletions cut 1 base from V and 8 bases from J, with 9 bases between. CDR1 is SGHAT and CDR2 is FQNNGV in the germline V gene. This CDR3 is built from 13 residues. The covered CDR3 bases are TGTGCCAGCAGCTTAGTACTTCTACATGAG. Encoded protein: CASSLVLLHE. In full, the CDR3 is CASSLVLLHEQFF.

Details on this clone: The sequenced fragment ends 3 residues before the CDR3 boundary, so the rest is inferred from the germline J gene. The rearrangement joins TRBV20-1 to TRBJ2-3, with a tentative D call TRBD1 (6 bases). The germline CDR1 and CDR2 sequences are DFQATT and SNEGSKA (reference sequence). The CDR3 contains 14 residues. CDR3 sequence reads: CSASSGAYQETQYF. The covered CDR3 bases are TGCAGTGCTAGTTCAGGGGCCTACCAAGAGACG.

A remark on this clone: The read ends 3 residues shy of where the CDR3 ends; the end is completed using the germline J gene. V and J are TRBV19 and TRBJ2-7; 8 positions match TRBD1. J lost 6 bases, V lost 10 bases, and 5 bases had no gene match. The CDR3 has 11 residues. Germline V lookup: CDR1 LNHDA, CDR2 SQIVND (reference sequence). Incomplete CDR3 DNA: TGTGCCACAGGGGGCTGGGGCGAG. This codes for CATGGWGE. The whole CDR3 reads CATGGWGEQYF.

This clone is classed as medium-sized by frequency. The sequenced fragment ends 3 residues before the CDR3 boundary, so the rest is inferred from the germline J gene. This chain uses TRBV2 with TRBJ2-5, with 12 bases fitting TRBD2. The CDR3 consists of 16 residues. The J segment lost 4 bases and the V segment lost 9 bases, leaving 12 bases of the junction unmatched. The germline CDR1 and CDR2 sequences are SNHLY and FYNNEI. The CDR3 region is CASKQNPGLAGETQYF. Incomplete CDR3 DNA: TGTGCCAGTAAACAAAACCCGGGACTAGCGGGAGAGACC.